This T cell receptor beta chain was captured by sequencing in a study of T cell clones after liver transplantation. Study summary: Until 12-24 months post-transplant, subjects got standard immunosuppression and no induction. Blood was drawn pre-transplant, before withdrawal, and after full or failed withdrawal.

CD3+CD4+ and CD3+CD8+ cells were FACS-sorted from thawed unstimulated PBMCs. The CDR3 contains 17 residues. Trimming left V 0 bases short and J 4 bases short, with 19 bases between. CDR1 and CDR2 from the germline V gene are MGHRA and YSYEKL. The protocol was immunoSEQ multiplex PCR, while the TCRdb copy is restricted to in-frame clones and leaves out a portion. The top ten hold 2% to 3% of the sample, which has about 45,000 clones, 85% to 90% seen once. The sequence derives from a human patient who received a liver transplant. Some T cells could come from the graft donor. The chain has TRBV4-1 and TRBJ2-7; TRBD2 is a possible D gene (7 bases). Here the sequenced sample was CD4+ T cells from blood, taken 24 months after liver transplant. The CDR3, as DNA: TGCGCCAGCAGCCAAGAATTTAGGGGGAGGGCCCTGTACGAGCAGTACTTC. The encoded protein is CASSQEFRGRALYEQYF.